The clone carrying this T cell receptor (beta chain) has ten or more counts. Each CDR3 protein gets one entry after TCRdb re-called the 5' RACE reads with MiXCR. The data hold under 300,000 distinct CDR3 sequences, with roughly 10% observed a single time. Trimming removed 3 bases from V and 6 bases from J, with 12 bases in between. Germline loops: CDR1 DFQATT, CDR2 SNEGSKA (reference sequence). The CDR3 consists of 13 residues. The data derive from a study of CD8 T cells in ankylosing spondylitis. Sequencing was carried out using blood, either unsorted or a sorted T cell fraction (not recorded which). The genes are TRBV20-1 and TRBJ2-1; D is uncertain. This receptor was identified in a male donor with ankylosing spondylitis or in good health (not recorded which). The CDR3 reads CSARFGLGNEQFF. The DNA for the CDR3 is TGCAGTGCTAGGTTTGGTCTCGGCAATGAGCAGTTCTTC.